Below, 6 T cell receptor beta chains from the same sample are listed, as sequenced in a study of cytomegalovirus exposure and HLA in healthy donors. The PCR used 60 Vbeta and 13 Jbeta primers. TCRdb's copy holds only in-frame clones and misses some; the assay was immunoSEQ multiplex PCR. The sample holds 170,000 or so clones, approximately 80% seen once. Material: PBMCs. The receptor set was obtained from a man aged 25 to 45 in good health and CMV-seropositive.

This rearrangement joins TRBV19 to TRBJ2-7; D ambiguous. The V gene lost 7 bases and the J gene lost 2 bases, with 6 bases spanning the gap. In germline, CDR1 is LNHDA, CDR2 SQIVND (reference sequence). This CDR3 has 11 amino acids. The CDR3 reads CASTSAYEQYF. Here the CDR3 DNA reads TGTGCCAGTACCTCGGCCTACGAGCAGTACTTC.

CDR3 in amino acids: CASSFRERETQYF. In DNA, the CDR3 is TGTGCCAGCAGCTTCCGGGAGCGAGAGACCCAGTACTTC. The chain carries TRBV7-2 and TRBJ2-5; TRBD2 might be the D (6 bases). This CDR3 has 13 amino acids. CDR1 is SGHTA and CDR2 is FQGNSA in the germline V gene. V gave up 3 bases and J gave up 4 bases, with 9 bases separating them.

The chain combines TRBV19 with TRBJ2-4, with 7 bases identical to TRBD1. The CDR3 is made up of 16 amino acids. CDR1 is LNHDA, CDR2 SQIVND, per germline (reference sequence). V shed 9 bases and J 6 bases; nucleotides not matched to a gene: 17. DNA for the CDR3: TGTGCCAGCAGCATTCAGGGGGAGATAGGAGCAAACATTCAGTACTTC. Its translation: CASSIQGEIGANIQYF.

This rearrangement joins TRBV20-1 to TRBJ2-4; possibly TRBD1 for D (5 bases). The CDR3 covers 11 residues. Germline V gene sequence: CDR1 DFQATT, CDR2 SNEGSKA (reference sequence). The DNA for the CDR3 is TGCAGCGCCAGCAGGGCAAACATTCAGTACTTC. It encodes CSASRANIQYF.

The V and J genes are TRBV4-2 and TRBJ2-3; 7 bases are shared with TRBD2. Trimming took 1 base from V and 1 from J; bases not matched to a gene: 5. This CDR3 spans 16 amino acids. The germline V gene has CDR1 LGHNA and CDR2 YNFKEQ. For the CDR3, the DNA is TGTGCCAGCAGCCAAGTGTCTAGCGGACGCACAGATACGCAGTATTTT. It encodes CASSQVSSGRTDTQYF.

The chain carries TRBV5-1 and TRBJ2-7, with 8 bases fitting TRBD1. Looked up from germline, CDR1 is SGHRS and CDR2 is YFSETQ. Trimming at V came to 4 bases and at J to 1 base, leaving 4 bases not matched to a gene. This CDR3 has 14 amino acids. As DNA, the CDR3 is TGCGCCAGCAGCCCACGGACAGGGTCCTACGAGCAGTACTTC. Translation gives CASSPRTGSYEQYF.